This T cell receptor (beta chain) came from a study of T cells in Graves' hyperthyroidism and ophthalmopathy. The source material, RNA transcripts, was used to amplify TCR beta CDR3 regions. Initially, a first-round RT-PCR of the TCR CDR3 employed the HTBI primer set. From the multiplex PCR reads, TCRdb called clonotypes with MiXCR, one entry per CDR3 protein. Here the sample spans about 580,000 distinct CDR3 sequences, approximately 15% being singletons. This clonotype was detected once. Since a much larger clone is just one base distant, this may be a read error. Diagnosing involved the use of clinical symptoms, serum thyroxine and TRAb, thyroid ultrasound and orbital computed tomography. Cells are PBMCs isolated from about 10 ml of fresh blood. V was clipped by 8 bases and J by 6 bases, with 13 bases between them. Germline CDR1 and CDR2: KGHSH and LQKENI. CDR3 length: 13 amino acids.

This TCR derives from a woman aged 25 to 39 with Graves' hyperthyroidism that later progressed to Graves' ophthalmopathy. The sequenced material came from blood. This chain links TRBV18 with TRBJ1-4, with D tentatively TRBD1 (5 bases). The CDR3 nucleotides read TGTGCCAGCCCACAAGGGACTTATGAAAAACTGTTTTTT. Its translation is CASPQGTYEKLFF.